The 31 T cell receptor beta chains presented below share a single source sample, sequenced in a study of cytomegalovirus exposure and HLA in healthy donors. Vbeta (60) and Jbeta (13) primers were used in the PCR. This table comes from immunoSEQ multiplex PCR, and its TCRdb copy is limited to in-frame clones, with some not included. The sample shows approximately 160,000 clones, about 82% of them seen only once. The material sequenced was PBMCs. All receptors derive from a woman aged 50 to 60 in good health and CMV-seropositive.

The V gene is TRBV2, the J gene TRBJ1-2, with D possibly being TRBD1 (6 bases). The germline V gene encodes CDR1 SNHLY and CDR2 FYNNEI. The CDR3 is made up of 15 amino acids. V lost 3 bases and J 3 bases, leaving 14 bases between the germline ends. The CDR3 DNA sequence: TGTGCCAGCAGTGAGAAGTTAAGACAGGACTATGGCTACACCTTC. This encodes CASSEKLRQDYGYTF.

The rearrangement links TRBV28 to TRBJ1-5; tentatively, D is TRBD1 (5 bases). Trimming shortened V by 8 bases and J by 6 bases, and 14 bases separated the two germline ends. Germline V gene sequence: CDR1 MDHEN, CDR2 SYDVKM. The CDR3 extends over 13 amino acids. Written as DNA, the CDR3 is TGTGCCAGCCGCCCCAGGGATTCTCAGCCCCAGCATTTT. Translated: CASRPRDSQPQHF.

This clone was seen once. The CDR3 DNA follows: TGTGCCAGCAGTTTAATCGGACAGGGGGCTTACGAGCAGTACTTC. Protein sequence: CASSLIGQGAYEQYF. This chain joins TRBV28 and TRBJ2-5, with 11 bases identical to TRBD1. The DNA matches TRBJ2-7 better at its end, which makes the J call doubtful. This CDR3 has 15 residues. The germline gives CDR1 MDHEN, CDR2 SYDVKM.

The chain employs TRBV5-1 and TRBJ2-6; D call uncertain. This CDR3 has 19 amino acids. Trimming took 1 base from V and 2 from J, leaving 19 bases between them. The germline V gene encodes CDR1 SGHRS and CDR2 YFSETQ. The CDR3, as DNA: TGCGCCAGCAGCTTGTTGGTAGAAATGGTTGGGCCTGGGGCCAACGTCCTGACTTTC. It specifies CASSLLVEMVGPGANVLTF.

Only a few counts were recorded for this clone. The V call is TRBV27, the J call TRBJ1-2; D gene unclear. This CDR3 contains 12 residues. Trimming left V 3 bases short and J 4 bases short, with 6 bases between. Germline V gene data show CDR1 as MNHEY and CDR2 as SMNVEV (reference sequence). CDR3 protein: CASSFGGYGYTF. The CDR3 nucleotides are TGTGCCAGCAGTTTTGGAGGCTATGGCTACACCTTC.

The chain has TRBV14 and TRBJ1-3; D remains unclear. The germline V gene has CDR1 SGHDN and CDR2 FVKESK. Trimming cost V 6 bases and J 0 bases, with 9 bases left between them. This CDR3 is 14 amino acids long. The CDR3 coding sequence is TGTGCCAGCAGTCAAACGGTCTCTGGAAACACCATATATTTT. Its translation is CASSQTVSGNTIYF.

This rearrangement joins TRBV27 to TRBJ1-5; TRBD1 agrees at 7 bases. J was trimmed by 7 bases and V by 6 bases; bases with no gene match: 6. The CDR3 covers 13 residues. The germline gives CDR1 MNHEY, CDR2 SMNVEV (reference sequence). This CDR3 is CASSLNRGQPQHF. The CDR3, as DNA: TGTGCCAGCAGCCTGAACAGGGGACAGCCCCAGCATTTT.

In its sample, this clone was seen once. This chain joins TRBV27 and TRBJ2-7; 12 bases match TRBD2. Per the germline V gene, CDR1 is MNHEY and CDR2 is SMNVEV (reference sequence). After removal of 4 bases from V and 3 bases from J, the junction contained 7 bases not matched to a gene. The CDR3 spans 16 residues. CDR3 residues: CASSSPSGRAFYEQYF. The CDR3, as DNA: TGTGCCAGCAGTTCCCCTAGCGGGAGGGCATTCTACGAGCAGTACTTC.

The chain employs TRBV5-4 and TRBJ1-1, with D perhaps matching TRBD1 (6 bases). The CDR3 spans 16 residues. Deletions cut 4 bases from V and 3 bases from J, with 19 bases between. The germline gives CDR1 SGHNT, CDR2 YYREEE (reference sequence). DNA for the CDR3: TGTGCCAGCAGCACGTATTTACAGGGTGGGGACACTGAAGCTTTCTTT. Its protein is CASSTYLQGGDTEAFF. The complete variable domain, with remaining parts taken from reference TRBV5-4 and TRBJ1-1, reads ETGVTQSPTHLIKTRGQQVTLRCSSQSGHNTVSWYQQALGQGPQFIFQYYREEENGRGNFPPRFSGLQFPNYSSELNVNALELDDSALYLCASSTYLQGGDTEAFFGQGTRLTVV.

This clone was detected only once. The V gene is TRBV28, the J gene TRBJ1-3; 10 nucleotides match TRBD1. The germline V gene has CDR1 MDHEN and CDR2 SYDVKM. The CDR3 contains 14 residues. The V and J ends lost 7 bases and 2 bases, in that order; junction bases with no gene match: 2. The CDR3 region has the DNA TGTGCCAGCACCGGACAGGGGGCTGGAAACACCATATATTTT. Protein: CASTGQGAGNTIYF.

The chain is built from TRBV19 and TRBJ1-1; TRBD1 agrees at 10 bases. Germline V gives CDR1 LNHDA, CDR2 SQIVND (reference sequence). The CDR3 totals 16 residues. V was clipped by 8 bases and J by 2 bases; unmatched bases: 11. In DNA, the CDR3 is TGTGCCAGTCACCCGGGACAGGGGAGAGAAAACACTGAAGCTTTCTTT. This sequence encodes CASHPGQGRENTEAFF.

V usage is TRBV6-5 and J usage is TRBJ1-1; 7 nucleotides match TRBD1. Germline V lookup: CDR1 MNHEY, CDR2 SVGAGI. There are 14 residues in the CDR3. V was pared by 2 bases and J by 2 bases, with 2 bases of the junction left unmatched. The CDR3 region is CASSYRQGNTEAFF. The CDR3 bases are TGTGCCAGCAGTTACCGACAGGGTAACACTGAAGCTTTCTTT.

This chain links TRBV10-3 with TRBJ1-5; possible D gene TRBD1, 5 bases. CDR3 length: 18 amino acids. Germline V gives CDR1 ENHRY, CDR2 SYGVKD. The ends were cut back, 2 bases at V and 2 bases at J, with 19 bases in the middle. CDR3 sequence (DNA): TGTGCCATCAGTGAGGGGTTGCGAGGGAGGGGAGGCAATCAGCCCCAGCATTTT. This translates into CAISEGLRGRGGNQPQHF.

The rearrangement uses TRBV2 and TRBJ2-1; D is uncertain. CDR1 is SNHLY, CDR2 FYNNEI, per germline. The germline V and J ends were trimmed by 3 bases and 7 bases, with 19 bases remaining between them. The CDR3 is 16 amino acids. In DNA, the CDR3 is TGTGCCAGCAGTGATCCGTTATTTGGGCTCAGGAATGAGCAGTTCTTC. It encodes CASSDPLFGLRNEQFF.

The chain links TRBV6-1 to TRBJ1-2, with a tentative D call TRBD1 (6 bases). CDR3 length equals 14 residues. Trimming left V 2 bases short and J 8 bases short, with 15 bases between. Germline values: CDR1 MNHNS, CDR2 SASEGT. The chain's CDR3 is CASSELGARGGYTF. CDR3 nucleotide sequence: TGTGCCAGCAGTGAATTGGGGGCCCGAGGAGGCTACACCTTC.

The V and J genes are TRBV7-8 and TRBJ1-1; D is unresolved. Germline V gene data show CDR1 as SGHVS and CDR2 as FQNEAQ. The CDR3 extends over 13 amino acids. V shed 5 bases and J shed 3 bases, with 10 bases lying between them. The CDR3 reads CASSPWRDTEAFF. The CDR3 coding sequence is TGTGCCAGCAGCCCGTGGAGAGACACTGAAGCTTTCTTT. Full variable domain (rest looked up from reference TRBV7-8 and TRBJ1-1): GAGVSQSPRYKVAKRGQDVALRCDPISGHVSLFWYQQALGQGPEFLTYFQNEAQLDKSGLPSDRFFAERPEGSVSTLKIQRTQQEDSAVYLCASSPWRDTEAFFGQGTRLTVV.

This clone is a singleton in its sample. The chain has TRBV9 and TRBJ2-5, with 10 bases aligning to TRBD2. The J segment lost 5 bases and the V segment lost 0 bases, leaving 7 bases of the junction unmatched. There are 16 residues in the CDR3. Germline V gene lookup returns CDR1 SGDLS and CDR2 YYNGEE. CDR3 DNA: TGTGCCAGCAGCGTAGGTGCTAGCGGGAGTATGGAGACCCAGTACTTC. The encoded protein is CASSVGASGSMETQYF.

This clone was seen only once. The rearrangement uses TRBV18 and TRBJ1-2, with D unresolved. The CDR3 spans 13 residues. V lost 2 bases to trimming and J lost 0 bases, with 4 bases between them. Germline lookup yields CDR1 KGHSH and CDR2 LQKENI. For the CDR3, the DNA is TGTGCCAGCTCACCAACAGCTAACTATGGCTACACCTTC. As protein: CASSPTANYGYTF.

The chain couples TRBV7-2 to TRBJ2-3; D gene unclear. Germline-derived CDR1 and CDR2 are SGHTA and FQGNSA. Deletions cut 4 bases from V and 0 bases from J, with 14 bases between. The CDR3 covers 16 residues. CDR3 in amino acids: CASSSQTEISTDTQYF. CDR3 in DNA: TGTGCCAGCAGCTCCCAAACTGAGATTAGCACAGATACGCAGTATTTT.

The rearrangement uses TRBV9 and TRBJ2-5; 10 nucleotides match TRBD1. V dropped 4 bases and J dropped 4; count of bases not matched to a gene: 4. Germline V gene sequence: CDR1 SGDLS, CDR2 YYNGEE. The CDR3 has 14 amino acids. CDR3 bases: TGTGCCAGCAGCCCCCGGACAGGGGGAGAGACCCAGTACTTC. This sequence encodes CASSPRTGGETQYF.

On this clone: One junction end disagrees with the germline gene, perhaps due to a read error. V and J are TRBV7-7 and TRBJ1-4; no clear D gene. Germline values: CDR1 SSHAT, CDR2 FNYEAQ (reference sequence). The CDR3 contains 15 residues. CDR3 sequence: CASSLRTGGNEKLFF. The CDR3 region has the DNA TGTGCTAGCAGCTTAAGAACGGGAGGAAATGAAAAACTGTTTTTT.

The chain uses TRBV7-2 and TRBJ1-2; TRBD1 matches at 7 bases. Germline CDR1 and CDR2: SGHTA and FQGNSA. The CDR3 is 16 residues long. Trimming removed 1 base from V and 6 bases from J; junction bases left unmatched: 11. This CDR3 reads CASSLDRGVVGDGYTF. In nucleotides, the CDR3 is TGTGCCAGCAGCTTAGACAGGGGAGTAGTTGGGGATGGCTACACCTTC.

The chain recombines TRBV9 with TRBJ2-5; D uncertain. The V end was cut by 2 bases, the J end by 1 base, with 9 bases between. Germline V CDR1 and CDR2: SGDLS, YYNGEE. The CDR3 is 14 residues long. In DNA, the CDR3 is TGTGCCAGCAGCGTTTCCCCAGGCCAAGAGACCCAGTACTTC. Protein: CASSVSPGQETQYF.

The chain links TRBV2 to TRBJ1-1; possibly TRBD1 for D (6 bases). Germline assignment: CDR1 SNHLY and CDR2 FYNNEI. The CDR3 sequence is 11 residues long. The V gene lost 3 bases and the J gene lost 11 bases, with 10 bases spanning the gap. This CDR3 reads CASSEAGEAFF. CDR3 coding DNA: TGTGCCAGCAGTGAGGCAGGGGAGGCTTTCTTT.

This clone was seen once. V gene TRBV5-1 combines with J gene TRBJ2-3; D is perhaps TRBD2 (5 bases). V was pared by 4 bases and J by 4 bases, with 13 bases between. CDR3 length: 14 amino acids. Germline CDR1 SGHRS, CDR2 YFSETQ. The CDR3 bases are TGCGCCAGCAGCCCTCGGAGAGGGTCAGATACGCAGTATTTT. Its protein is CASSPRRGSDTQYF.

This rearrangement joins TRBV7-9 to TRBJ2-7; TRBD2 matches 8 bases. V lost 5 bases, J lost 4 bases, and 10 bases stayed unmatched. CDR1 and CDR2 from the germline V gene are SEHNR and FQNEAQ (reference sequence). The CDR3 runs to 15 residues. The CDR3 spells CASSPVAGLRYEQYF. The CDR3 DNA is TGTGCCAGCAGCCCCGTAGCGGGGCTTAGGTACGAGCAGTACTTC.

A single count supports this clone. The chain couples TRBV19 to TRBJ1-1; D perhaps matches TRBD1 (6 bases). Germline CDR1 and CDR2: LNHDA and SQIVND (reference sequence). With 3 bases removed from V and 2 bases from J, the gap between germline ends came to 13 bases. The CDR3 sequence is 15 residues long. This chain's CDR3 is CASSIRTGRNTEAFF. Written as DNA, the CDR3 is TGTGCCAGTAGTATCCGTACAGGGCGAAACACTGAAGCTTTCTTT.

The J gene is TRBJ2-2, the V gene TRBV7-9, with a tentative D call TRBD2 (5 bases). CDR3 length: 14 amino acids. Germline loops: CDR1 SEHNR, CDR2 FQNEAQ (reference sequence). The V gene lost 8 bases and the J gene lost 4 bases, with 14 bases spanning the gap. The CDR3 bases are TGTGCCAGCCTCTGGTTTGGGAGCACCGGGGAGCTGTTTTTT. Translating gives CASLWFGSTGELFF.

The rearrangement uses TRBV6-1 and TRBJ1-2; 10 positions agree with TRBD1. V gave up 5 bases and J gave up 5 bases; unmatched junction bases: 5. CDR1 is MNHNS and CDR2 is SASEGT in the germline V gene. The CDR3 covers 14 residues. The CDR3, as DNA: TGTGCCAGCAGTTCGACAGGGGGCGGTTATGGCTACACCTTC. Its translation: CASSSTGGGYGYTF.

The rearrangement links TRBV5-1 to TRBJ2-1, with 8 bases matching TRBD1. The CDR3 consists of 13 residues. Germline-derived CDR1 and CDR2 are SGHRS and YFSETQ. The J segment lost 6 bases and the V segment lost 4 bases, leaving 3 bases of the junction unmatched. CDR3 coding DNA: TGCGCCAGCAGCAAGGACAGGGCCAATGAGCAGTTCTTC. This encodes CASSKDRANEQFF.

The chain employs TRBV7-9 and TRBJ2-5; a possible D gene is TRBD2 (6 bases). The end of the DNA fits TRBJ2-7 better, so the J call may be wrong. The length of the CDR3 is 14 residues. The germline gives CDR1 SEHNR, CDR2 FQNEAQ (reference sequence). The CDR3 loop reads CASRRLQTSYEQYF. DNA of the CDR3: TGTGCCAGCAGGAGATTGCAGACTAGCTACGAGCAGTACTTC.